These 26 T cell receptor beta chains came from one sample sequenced in a study of cytomegalovirus exposure and HLA in healthy donors (dated by TCRdb to the late 2010s). To prepare the library, the immunoSEQ multiplex PCR assay was applied. For the multiplex PCR, a mixture combining 60 forward primers for TCR Vbeta segments and 13 reverse primers for TCR Jbeta segments was used. TCRdb's version of the immuneACCESS table is confined to in-frame rearrangements and falls short of the full clone set. An unresolved V gene accounts for under half of the shortfall where checked; the remainder is of unknown origin. The sample yields over 150,000 clones; about four fifths were counted once. Around 7.2% of the sample lies in the top ten. The source material was PBMCs. All receptors derive from a man aged 25 to 40 in good health and CMV-seropositive.

The rearrangement uses TRBV5-1 and TRBJ1-1, with D possibly TRBD1 on 6 matching bases. V was pared by 0 bases and J by 5 bases, with 11 bases between. This CDR3 comprises 14 residues. Per germline, CDR1 SGHRS and CDR2 YFSETQ. The CDR3 sequence: CASSLDAGVTEAFF. The CDR3 bases are TGCGCCAGCAGCTTGGATGCAGGGGTTACTGAAGCTTTCTTT.

The rearrangement links TRBV11-2 to TRBJ2-3, with TRBD2 matching over 13 bases. The CDR3 has 17 residues. Germline assignment: CDR1 SGHAT and CDR2 FQNNGV. V was clipped by 3 bases and J by 7 bases; unmatched bases: 10. CDR3 nucleotides: TGTGCCAGCAGCTTTTGGGAACTAGCGGGGGGGCCATATACGCAGTATTTT. The encoded protein is CASSFWELAGGPYTQYF.

V gene TRBV4-3 combines with J gene TRBJ2-3, with 9 bases identical to TRBD2. Germline loops: CDR1 LGHNA, CDR2 YSLEER. This CDR3 has 20 amino acids. The junction had 13 bases not matched to a gene; V was cut back by 0 bases and J by 0 bases. CDR3 sequence reads: CASSQDSGLASLSSTDTQYF. CDR3 DNA: TGCGCCAGCAGCCAAGATTCAGGACTAGCGTCACTGTCTAGCACAGATACGCAGTATTTT.

This clone has only one observation. CDR3: CASSLEGASGVETYEQYF. CDR3 coding DNA: TGTGCCAGCAGCTTAGAGGGTGCTAGCGGGGTCGAAACCTACGAGCAGTACTTC. This chain uses TRBV7-2 with TRBJ2-7; 9 bases are a match to TRBD2. There are 18 residues in the CDR3. CDR1 is SGHTA and CDR2 is FQGNSA in the germline V gene. Trimming removed 1 base from V and 2 bases from J; junction bases left unmatched: 12.

The chain links TRBV30 to TRBJ1-6; D call uncertain. The germline CDR1 and CDR2 sequences are GTSNPN and SVGIG (reference sequence). This CDR3 region has 12 residues. The V and J ends lost 5 bases and 7 bases respectively, with 9 bases between them. The CDR3 sequence: CAWLNLNSPLHF. In DNA form, the CDR3 reads TGTGCCTGGCTAAACCTGAATTCACCCCTCCACTTT.

This chain joins TRBV6-1 and TRBJ2-5; TRBD2 matches 11 bases. The CDR3 contains 14 residues. In germline, CDR1 is MNHNS, CDR2 SASEGT. The J segment lost 4 bases and the V segment lost 6 bases, leaving 4 bases of the junction unmatched. The CDR3 sequence: CASRRTSGGETQYF. CDR3 nucleotide sequence: TGTGCCAGCAGGCGAACTAGCGGGGGAGAGACCCAGTACTTC.

The rearrangement joins TRBV27 to TRBJ2-1; D gene ambiguous. Trimming took 2 bases from V and 0 from J, leaving 8 bases between them. From germline, CDR1 is MNHEY and CDR2 SMNVEV (reference sequence). The CDR3 extends over 15 amino acids. The CDR3 DNA follows: TGTGCCAGCAGTTTAACCCTGAGCTCCTACAATGAGCAGTTCTTC. Its protein is CASSLTLSSYNEQFF.

This sequence joins TRBV28 and TRBJ2-7; 12 bases align to TRBD2. Germline V gene data show CDR1 as MDHEN and CDR2 as SYDVKM. With V trimmed by 7 bases and J by 4 bases, 5 bases remained unmatched. The CDR3 consists of 14 residues. CDR3 DNA sequence: TGTGCCAGCACCCTAGCGGGAGGGGTATACGAGCAGTACTTC. This gives the protein CASTLAGGVYEQYF.

The chain has TRBV6-6 and TRBJ1-3; 8 bases are a match to TRBD1. CDR3 length: 16 amino acids. CDR1 is MNHNY and CDR2 is SVGAGI in the germline V gene (reference sequence). The V segment lost 10 bases and the J segment 2 bases; nucleotides outside the gene matches: 13. The CDR3, as DNA: TGTGCCACCCTCACGCCCAGGGGGCCCACTGGAAACACCATATATTTT. It codes for CATLTPRGPTGNTIYF.

The chain uses TRBV5-1 and TRBJ2-7; D might be TRBD2 (6 bases). CDR3 length: 15 amino acids. Germline CDR1 reads SGHRS; CDR2 reads YFSETQ. V was shortened by 0 bases and J by 6 bases, with 16 bases between the two germline ends. CDR3 sequence reads: CASSLEVAAGSEQYF. In DNA, the CDR3 is TGCGCCAGCAGCTTGGAAGTCGCGGCGGGAAGCGAGCAGTACTTC.

The chain carries TRBV2 and TRBJ1-4; 8 bases fit TRBD1. V gave up 7 bases and J gave up 4 bases; unmatched junction bases: 5. The CDR3 has 14 amino acids. Germline loops: CDR1 SNHLY, CDR2 FYNNEI. The CDR3 here is CASTRDRYNEKLFF. CDR3 nucleotide sequence: TGTGCCAGCACCAGGGACAGGTATAATGAAAAACTGTTTTTT.

The chain uses TRBV5-8 and TRBJ2-3, with 9 bases lining up with TRBD2. V lost 0 bases and J lost 3; bases outside the gene matches: 5. The CDR3 extends over 16 amino acids. Germline V gene sequence: CDR1 SGHTS, CDR2 YDEGEE. In nucleotides, the CDR3 is TGTGCCAGCAGCTTGGCGACTAGCGGTTCGACAGATACGCAGTATTTT. Translated, it gives CASSLATSGSTDTQYF.

This chain connects TRBV4-3 to TRBJ1-5; 7 positions match TRBD1. This CDR3 contains 15 residues. V dropped 3 bases and J dropped 2; count of bases not matched to a gene: 4. CDR1 and CDR2 from the germline V gene are LGHNA and YSLEER. The CDR3 nucleotides read TGCGCCAGCAGCCAGGAAGACAGGGGCAATCAGCCCCAGCATTTT. Residues: CASSQEDRGNQPQHF.

V is TRBV18 and J is TRBJ2-1; a possible D gene is TRBD2 (6 bases). The CDR3 contains 16 residues. Germline lookup yields CDR1 KGHSH and CDR2 LQKENI. Deletions cut 3 bases from V and 6 bases from J, with 18 bases between. The CDR3 sequence: CASSPTRSGAPNEQFF. The CDR3 DNA reads as TGTGCCAGCTCACCTACGAGGTCGGGAGCCCCCAATGAGCAGTTCTTC.

The chain recombines TRBV11-2 with TRBJ2-7; D may be TRBD2 (5 bases). The CDR3 has 13 residues. Per germline, CDR1 SGHAT and CDR2 FQNNGV. Trimming removed 5 bases from V and 0 bases from J, with 8 bases in between. The CDR3 sequence: CASSLSGSYEQYF. CDR3 coding DNA: TGTGCCAGCAGCCTCAGCGGCTCCTACGAGCAGTACTTC.

The CDR3 protein is CAISGTSGGEQYF. CDR3 in DNA: TGTGCCATCAGTGGGACTTCAGGGGGCGAGCAGTACTTC. The chain carries TRBV10-3 and TRBJ2-5, with 7 nucleotides matching TRBD1. The J call is in doubt because the DNA end fits TRBJ2-7 better. Germline loops: CDR1 ENHRY, CDR2 SYGVKD. There are 13 residues in the CDR3.

The rearrangement links TRBV25-1 to TRBJ1-1; TRBD1 aligns across 8 bases. The CDR3 loop spans 13 amino acids. The ends lost 4 bases at V and 5 bases at J; junction bases unmatched: 3. Germline V CDR1 and CDR2: MGHDK, SYGVNS. As DNA, the CDR3 is TGTGCCAGCAGTGGGTACAGGGGGACTGAAGCTTTCTTT. Its translation is CASSGYRGTEAFF.

The chain joins TRBV6-6 to TRBJ2-3; D perhaps matches TRBD2 (6 bases). The germline CDR1 and CDR2 sequences are MNHNY and SVGAGI (reference sequence). The CDR3 has 13 residues. V gave up 7 bases and J gave up 5 bases, with 13 bases separating them. The CDR3 DNA follows: TGTGCCAGCAAGAGAGAGGGAGGAGATACGCAGTATTTT. Amino acids: CASKREGGDTQYF.

The chain joins TRBV5-6 to TRBJ1-5, with TRBD1 as a possible D gene (6 bases). CDR3 length: 16 amino acids. Germline loops: CDR1 SGHDT, CDR2 YYEEEE. With 3 bases removed from V and 1 base from J, the gap between germline ends came to 14 bases. CDR3 nucleotides: TGTGCCAGCAGCTCGGCGGGAGGGGGAAGCAATCAGCCCCAGCATTTT. Its protein product is CASSSAGGGSNQPQHF.

The CDR3 reads CASTPPGLASETQYF. In DNA form, the CDR3 reads TGTGCCAGCACACCCCCGGGACTAGCATCCGAGACCCAGTACTTC. This chain connects TRBV2 to TRBJ2-5, with 9 bases fitting TRBD2. This CDR3 region has 15 residues. The trim removed 7 bases at V and 5 bases at J, leaving 11 bases unmatched. Looked up from germline, CDR1 is SNHLY and CDR2 is FYNNEI.

The sample holds one count of this clone. This chain joins TRBV5-1 and TRBJ1-1; the match to TRBD1 covers 8 bases. The CDR3 totals 14 residues. Germline values: CDR1 SGHRS, CDR2 YFSETQ. The junction had 4 bases not matched to a gene; V was cut back by 3 bases and J by 3 bases. CDR3 nucleotides: TGCGCCAGCAGCTCAGGGGGCGCATACACTGAAGCTTTCTTT. Protein: CASSSGGAYTEAFF.

V gene TRBV6-4 combines with J gene TRBJ2-7; perhaps TRBD1 as D (6 bases). Trimming left V 4 bases short and J 12 bases short, with 13 bases between. Germline loops: CDR1 MRHNA, CDR2 SNTAGT. The CDR3 loop spans 11 amino acids. The CDR3 coding sequence is TGTGCCAGCAGTGCAAGACAGGAGAGGTACTTC. Its protein product is CASSARQERYF.

The chain joins TRBV5-1 to TRBJ2-5; TRBD1 matches 10 bases. With 0 bases clipped from V and 5 bases from J, the junction kept 13 bases outside the gene matches. CDR1 is SGHRS, CDR2 YFSETQ, per germline. This CDR3 has 18 amino acids. CDR3 DNA: TGCGCCAGCAGCTTGGCCTTCAGGGACAGGGGTCTTAGGGAGACCCAGTACTTC. Translating it yields CASSLAFRDRGLRETQYF.

This clone was seen ten or more times. This chain's CDR3 is CASSRVTDEAFF. In nucleotides, the CDR3 is TGCGCCAGCAGCCGCGTGACAGATGAAGCTTTCTTT. The chain recombines TRBV4-1 with TRBJ1-1; D is perhaps TRBD1 (5 bases). This CDR3 region has 12 residues. With 4 bases removed from V and 7 bases from J, the gap between germline ends came to 10 bases. Germline V lookup: CDR1 MGHRA, CDR2 YSYEKL.

CDR3 sequence (DNA): TGCGCCAGCAGCCAAGCGAGACAGGGTTTCGATGAGCAGTTCTTC. Protein: CASSQARQGFDEQFF. The chain carries TRBV4-3 and TRBJ2-1; 7 nucleotides align to TRBD1. The CDR3 is made up of 15 amino acids. Trimming took 1 base from V and 8 from J; bases not matched to a gene: 8. Per germline, CDR1 LGHNA and CDR2 YSLEER.

This clone was seen a handful of times. V gene TRBV6-5 combines with J gene TRBJ2-5; D gene unclear. Per the germline V gene, CDR1 is MNHEY and CDR2 is SVGAGI. The CDR3 runs to 13 residues. The ends were cut back, 8 bases at V and 2 bases at J, with 12 bases in the middle. For the CDR3, the DNA is TGTGCCAGCCGTGGTAGGAGACAAGAGACCCAGTACTTC. As protein: CASRGRRQETQYF.